This T cell receptor (beta chain) comes out of a study of PD-1 blockade in classical Hodgkin lymphoma. Clones were sequenced by immunoSEQ multiplex PCR, and TCRdb holds only the in-frame ones, with some missing. The sample shows approximately 17,000 clones, 82% of them seen only once. All patients experienced relapse after autologous stem cell transplantation, and brentuximab vedotin exposure was variable. Losses at the gene ends were 4 bases for V and 3 bases for J; bases not matched to a gene: 0. Germline V gene sequence: CDR1 SQVTM, CDR2 ANQGSEA. The CDR3 runs 12 residues. The TCR comes from a human donor with classical Hodgkin lymphoma. The V gene is TRBV29-1, the J gene TRBJ2-1; 7 bases align to TRBD1. This specimen was peripheral blood mononuclear cells (PBMCs), taken before the second cycle of nivolumab. The DNA of the CDR3 is TGCAGCGTTGGACAGGGCTACAATGAGCAGTTCTTC. This sequence encodes CSVGQGYNEQFF.